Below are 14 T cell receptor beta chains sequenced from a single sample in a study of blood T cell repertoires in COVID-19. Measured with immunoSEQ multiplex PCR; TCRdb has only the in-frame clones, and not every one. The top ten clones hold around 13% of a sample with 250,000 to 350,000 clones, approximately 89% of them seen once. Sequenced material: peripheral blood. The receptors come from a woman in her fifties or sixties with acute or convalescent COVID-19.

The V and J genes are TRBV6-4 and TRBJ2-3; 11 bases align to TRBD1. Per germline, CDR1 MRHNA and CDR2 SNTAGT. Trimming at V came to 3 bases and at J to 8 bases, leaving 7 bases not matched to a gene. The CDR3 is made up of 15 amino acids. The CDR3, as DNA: TGTGCCAGCAGTGAAGGGACAGGGGGGATGGCTACGCAGTATTTT. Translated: CASSEGTGGMATQYF.

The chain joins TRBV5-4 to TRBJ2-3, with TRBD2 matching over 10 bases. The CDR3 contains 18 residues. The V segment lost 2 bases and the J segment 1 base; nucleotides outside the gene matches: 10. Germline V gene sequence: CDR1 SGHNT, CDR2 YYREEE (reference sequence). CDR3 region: CASSLHRALAGRTDTQYF. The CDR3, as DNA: TGTGCCAGCAGCTTACACCGGGCACTAGCGGGACGCACAGATACGCAGTATTTT.

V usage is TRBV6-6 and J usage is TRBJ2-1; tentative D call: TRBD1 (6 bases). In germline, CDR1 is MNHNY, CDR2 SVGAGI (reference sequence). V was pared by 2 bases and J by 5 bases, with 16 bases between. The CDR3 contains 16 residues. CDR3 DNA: TGTGCCAGCAGTTACCCCGGGCTCAGACAGGACAATGAGCAGTTCTTC. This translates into CASSYPGLRQDNEQFF.

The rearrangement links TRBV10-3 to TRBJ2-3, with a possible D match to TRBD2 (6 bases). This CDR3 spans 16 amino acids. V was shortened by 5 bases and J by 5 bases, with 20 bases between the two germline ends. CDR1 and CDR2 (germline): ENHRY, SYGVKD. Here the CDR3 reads CAISIVAEVAGDTQYF. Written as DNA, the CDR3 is TGTGCCATCAGTATCGTAGCGGAAGTGGCGGGAGATACGCAGTATTTT.

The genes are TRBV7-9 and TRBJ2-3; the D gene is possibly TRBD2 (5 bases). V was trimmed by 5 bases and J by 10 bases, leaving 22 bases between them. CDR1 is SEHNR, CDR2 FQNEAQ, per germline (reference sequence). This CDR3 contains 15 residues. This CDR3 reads CASSPVPITGTPQYF. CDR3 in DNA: TGTGCCAGCAGCCCGGTGCCGATCACGGGAACACCGCAGTATTTT.

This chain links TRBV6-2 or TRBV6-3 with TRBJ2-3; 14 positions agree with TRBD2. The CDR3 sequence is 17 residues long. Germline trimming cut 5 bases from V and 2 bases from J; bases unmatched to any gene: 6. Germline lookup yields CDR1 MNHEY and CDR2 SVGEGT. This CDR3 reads CASSGTSGSLYTDTQYF. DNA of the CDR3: TGTGCCAGCAGTGGGACTAGCGGGAGCTTATACACAGATACGCAGTATTTT.

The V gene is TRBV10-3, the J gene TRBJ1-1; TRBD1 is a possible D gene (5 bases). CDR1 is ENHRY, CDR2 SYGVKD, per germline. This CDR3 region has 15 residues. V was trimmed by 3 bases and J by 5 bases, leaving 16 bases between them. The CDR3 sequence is CAISDSPGDRTEAFF. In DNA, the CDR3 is TGTGCCATCAGTGATTCCCCGGGGGATCGAACTGAAGCTTTCTTT.

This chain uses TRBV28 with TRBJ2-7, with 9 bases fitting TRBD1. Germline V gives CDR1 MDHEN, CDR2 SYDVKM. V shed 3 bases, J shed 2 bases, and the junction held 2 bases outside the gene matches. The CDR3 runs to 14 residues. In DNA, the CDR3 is TGTGCCAGCAGTTTTTGGGACAGGGCCTACGAGCAGTACTTC. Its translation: CASSFWDRAYEQYF.

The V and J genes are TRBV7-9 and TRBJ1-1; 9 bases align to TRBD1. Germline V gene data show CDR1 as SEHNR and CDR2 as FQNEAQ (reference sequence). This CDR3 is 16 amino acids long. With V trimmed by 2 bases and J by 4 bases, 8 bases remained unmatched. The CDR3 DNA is TGTGCCAGCAGCTTACTCCAAGGGACAGGGAGCACTGAAGCTTTCTTT. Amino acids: CASSLLQGTGSTEAFF.

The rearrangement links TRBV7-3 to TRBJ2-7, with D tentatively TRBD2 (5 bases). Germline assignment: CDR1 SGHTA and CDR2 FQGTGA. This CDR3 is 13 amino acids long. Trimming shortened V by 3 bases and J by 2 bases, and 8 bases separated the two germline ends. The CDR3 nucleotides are TGTGCCAGCAGCTTGGACTCGGCCTACGAGCAGTACTTC. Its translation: CASSLDSAYEQYF.

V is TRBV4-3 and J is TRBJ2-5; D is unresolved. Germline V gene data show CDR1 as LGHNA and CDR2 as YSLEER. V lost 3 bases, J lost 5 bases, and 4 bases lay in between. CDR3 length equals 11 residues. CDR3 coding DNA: TGCGCCAGCAGCCAGCGGGAGACCCAGTACTTC. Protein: CASSQRETQYF.

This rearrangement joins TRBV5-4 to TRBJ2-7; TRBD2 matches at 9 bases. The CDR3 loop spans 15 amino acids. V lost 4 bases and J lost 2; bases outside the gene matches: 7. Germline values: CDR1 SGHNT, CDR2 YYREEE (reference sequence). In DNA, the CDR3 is TGTGCCAGCAGCCCTGAGCGGGAGGCTGCCTACGAGCAGTACTTC. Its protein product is CASSPEREAAYEQYF.

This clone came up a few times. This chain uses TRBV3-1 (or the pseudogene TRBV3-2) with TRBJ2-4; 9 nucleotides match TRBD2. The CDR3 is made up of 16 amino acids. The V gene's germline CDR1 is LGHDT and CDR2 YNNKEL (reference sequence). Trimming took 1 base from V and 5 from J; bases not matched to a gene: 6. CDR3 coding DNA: TGTGCCAGCAGCCAAGTCTCGCGGGGGGGCGAAAACATTCAGTACTTC. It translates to CASSQVSRGGENIQYF.

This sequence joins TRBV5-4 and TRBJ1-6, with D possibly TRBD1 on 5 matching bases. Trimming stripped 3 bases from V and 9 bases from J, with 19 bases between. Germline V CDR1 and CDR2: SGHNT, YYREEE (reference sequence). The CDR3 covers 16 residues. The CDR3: CASSSGVRFRGSPLHF. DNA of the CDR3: TGTGCCAGCAGCTCTGGTGTGAGATTTAGGGGTTCACCCCTCCACTTT.